This TCR beta chain was sequenced for a study of blood T cells in healthy people across ages. V was clipped by 1 base and J by 1 base, with 14 bases between them. The CDR3 is 17 amino acids. This clonotype was detected only a few times. Per individual sample, total RNA of at least 5 micrograms was extracted. With a J-beta primer mix and a sample-barcoded 5' primer, a second PCR ran 7 to 11 cycles. TCRdb recomputed calls from the 5' RACE reads with MiXCR, one row per CDR3 protein. The sample has roughly 1,500,000 distinct CDR3 sequences, roughly 32% seen once. This clonotype originated in a woman in her 30s in good health. V gene TRBV12-3 or TRBV12-4 combines with J gene TRBJ1-5, with TRBD1 as a possible D gene (6 bases). The material sequenced was blood. CDR3 sequence: CASSLEGRGGSNQPQHF. The CDR3 coding sequence is TGTGCCAGCAGTTTAGAGGGCCGAGGGGGGAGCAATCAGCCCCAGCATTTT.